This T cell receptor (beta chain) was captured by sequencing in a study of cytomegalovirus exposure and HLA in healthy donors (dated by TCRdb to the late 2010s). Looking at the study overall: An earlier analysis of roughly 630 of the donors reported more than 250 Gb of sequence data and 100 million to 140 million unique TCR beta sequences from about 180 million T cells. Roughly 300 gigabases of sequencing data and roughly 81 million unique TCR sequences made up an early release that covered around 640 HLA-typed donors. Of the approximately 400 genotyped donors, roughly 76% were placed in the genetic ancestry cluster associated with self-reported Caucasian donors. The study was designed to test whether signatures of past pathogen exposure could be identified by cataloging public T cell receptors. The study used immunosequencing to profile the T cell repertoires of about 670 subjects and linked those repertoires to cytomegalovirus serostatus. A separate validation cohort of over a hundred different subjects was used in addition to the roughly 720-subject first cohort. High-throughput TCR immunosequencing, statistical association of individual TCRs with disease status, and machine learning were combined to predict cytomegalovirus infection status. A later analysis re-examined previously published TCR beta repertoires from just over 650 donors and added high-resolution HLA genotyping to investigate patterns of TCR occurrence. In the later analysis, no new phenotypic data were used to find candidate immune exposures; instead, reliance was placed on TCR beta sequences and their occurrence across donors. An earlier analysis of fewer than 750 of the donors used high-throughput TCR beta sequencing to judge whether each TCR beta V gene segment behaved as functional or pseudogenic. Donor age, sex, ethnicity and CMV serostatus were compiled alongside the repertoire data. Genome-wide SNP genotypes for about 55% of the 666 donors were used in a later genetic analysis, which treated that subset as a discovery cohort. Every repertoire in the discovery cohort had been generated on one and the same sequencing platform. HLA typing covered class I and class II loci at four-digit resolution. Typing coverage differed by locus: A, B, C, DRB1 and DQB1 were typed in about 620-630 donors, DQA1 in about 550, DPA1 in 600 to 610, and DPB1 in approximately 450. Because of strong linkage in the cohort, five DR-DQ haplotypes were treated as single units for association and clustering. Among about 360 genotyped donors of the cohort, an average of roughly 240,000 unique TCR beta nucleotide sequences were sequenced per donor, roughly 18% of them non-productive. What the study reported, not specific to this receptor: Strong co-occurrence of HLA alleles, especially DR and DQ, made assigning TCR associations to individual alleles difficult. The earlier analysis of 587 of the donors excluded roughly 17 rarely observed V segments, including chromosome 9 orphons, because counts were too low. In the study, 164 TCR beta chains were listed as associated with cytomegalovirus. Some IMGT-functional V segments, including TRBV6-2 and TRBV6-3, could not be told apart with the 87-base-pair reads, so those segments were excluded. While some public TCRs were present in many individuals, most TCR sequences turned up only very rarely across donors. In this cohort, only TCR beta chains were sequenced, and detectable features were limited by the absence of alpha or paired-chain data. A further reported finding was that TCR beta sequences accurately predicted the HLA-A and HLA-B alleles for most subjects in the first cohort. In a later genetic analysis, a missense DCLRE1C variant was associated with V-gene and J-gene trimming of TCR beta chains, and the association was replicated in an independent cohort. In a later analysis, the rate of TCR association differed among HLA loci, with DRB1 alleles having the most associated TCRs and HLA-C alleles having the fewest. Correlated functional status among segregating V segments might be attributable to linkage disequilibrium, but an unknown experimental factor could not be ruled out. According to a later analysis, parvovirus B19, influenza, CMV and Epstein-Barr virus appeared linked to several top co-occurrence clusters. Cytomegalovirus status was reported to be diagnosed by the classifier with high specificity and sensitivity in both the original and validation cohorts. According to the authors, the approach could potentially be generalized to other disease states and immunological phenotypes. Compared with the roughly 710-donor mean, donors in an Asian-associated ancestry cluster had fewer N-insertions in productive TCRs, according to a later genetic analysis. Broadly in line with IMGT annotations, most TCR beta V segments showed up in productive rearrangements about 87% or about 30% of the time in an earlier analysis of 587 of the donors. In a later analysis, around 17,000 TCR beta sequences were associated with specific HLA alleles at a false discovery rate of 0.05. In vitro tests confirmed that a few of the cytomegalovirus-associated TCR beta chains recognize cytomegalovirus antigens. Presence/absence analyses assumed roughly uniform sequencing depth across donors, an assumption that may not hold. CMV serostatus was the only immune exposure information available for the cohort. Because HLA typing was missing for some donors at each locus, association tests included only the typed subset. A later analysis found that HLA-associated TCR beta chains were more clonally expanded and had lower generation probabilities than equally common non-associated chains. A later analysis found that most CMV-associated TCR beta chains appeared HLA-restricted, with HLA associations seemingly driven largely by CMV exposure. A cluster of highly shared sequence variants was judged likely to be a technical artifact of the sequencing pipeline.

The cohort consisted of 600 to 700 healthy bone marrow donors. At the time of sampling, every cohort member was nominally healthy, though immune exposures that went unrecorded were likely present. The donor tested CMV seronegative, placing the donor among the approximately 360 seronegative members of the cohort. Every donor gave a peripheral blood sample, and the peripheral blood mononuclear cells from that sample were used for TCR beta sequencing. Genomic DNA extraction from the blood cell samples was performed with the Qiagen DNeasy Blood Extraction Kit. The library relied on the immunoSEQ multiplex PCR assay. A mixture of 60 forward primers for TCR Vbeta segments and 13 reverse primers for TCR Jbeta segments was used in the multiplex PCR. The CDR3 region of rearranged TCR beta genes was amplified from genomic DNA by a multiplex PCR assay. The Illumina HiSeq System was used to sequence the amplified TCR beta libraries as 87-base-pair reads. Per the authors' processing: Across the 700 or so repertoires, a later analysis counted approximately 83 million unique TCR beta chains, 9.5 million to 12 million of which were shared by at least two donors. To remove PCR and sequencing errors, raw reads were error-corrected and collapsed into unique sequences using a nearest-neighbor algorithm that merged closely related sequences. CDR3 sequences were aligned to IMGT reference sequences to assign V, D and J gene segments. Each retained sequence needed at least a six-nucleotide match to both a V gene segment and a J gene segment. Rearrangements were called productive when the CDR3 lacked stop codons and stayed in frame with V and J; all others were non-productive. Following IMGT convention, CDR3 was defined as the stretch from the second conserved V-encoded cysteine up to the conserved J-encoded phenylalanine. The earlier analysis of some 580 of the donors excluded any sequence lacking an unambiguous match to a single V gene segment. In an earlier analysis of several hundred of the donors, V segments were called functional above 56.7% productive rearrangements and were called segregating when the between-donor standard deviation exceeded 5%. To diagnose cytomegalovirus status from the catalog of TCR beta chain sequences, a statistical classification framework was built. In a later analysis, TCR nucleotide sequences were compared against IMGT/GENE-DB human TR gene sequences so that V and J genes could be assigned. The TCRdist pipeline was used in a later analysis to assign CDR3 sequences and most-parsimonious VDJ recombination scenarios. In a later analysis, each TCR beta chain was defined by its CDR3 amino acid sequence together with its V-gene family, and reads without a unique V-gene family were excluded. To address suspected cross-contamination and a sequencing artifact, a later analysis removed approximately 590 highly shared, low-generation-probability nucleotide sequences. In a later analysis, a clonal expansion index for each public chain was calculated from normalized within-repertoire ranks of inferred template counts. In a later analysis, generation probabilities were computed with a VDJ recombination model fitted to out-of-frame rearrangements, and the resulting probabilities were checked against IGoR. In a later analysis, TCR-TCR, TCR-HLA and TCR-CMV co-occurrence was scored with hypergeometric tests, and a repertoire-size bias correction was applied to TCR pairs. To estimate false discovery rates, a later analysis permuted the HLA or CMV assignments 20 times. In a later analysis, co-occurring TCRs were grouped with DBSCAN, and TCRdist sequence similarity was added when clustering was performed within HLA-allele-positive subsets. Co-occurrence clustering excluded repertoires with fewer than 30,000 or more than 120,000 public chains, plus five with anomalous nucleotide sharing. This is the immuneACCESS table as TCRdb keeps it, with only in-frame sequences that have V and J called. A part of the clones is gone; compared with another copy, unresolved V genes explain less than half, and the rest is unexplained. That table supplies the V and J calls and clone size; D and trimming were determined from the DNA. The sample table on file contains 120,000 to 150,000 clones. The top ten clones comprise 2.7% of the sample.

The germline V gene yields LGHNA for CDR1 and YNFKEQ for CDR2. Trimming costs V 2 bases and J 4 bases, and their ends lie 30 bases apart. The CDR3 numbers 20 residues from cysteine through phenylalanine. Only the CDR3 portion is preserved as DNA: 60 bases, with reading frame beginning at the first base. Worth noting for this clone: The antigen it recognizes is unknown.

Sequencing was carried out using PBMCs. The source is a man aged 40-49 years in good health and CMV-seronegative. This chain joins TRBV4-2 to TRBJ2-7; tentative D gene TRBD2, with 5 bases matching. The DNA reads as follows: TGTGCCAGCAGCCAAAGCCTCGATCCATTTCGGCGGGTCCCGGATTACGAGCAGTACTTC. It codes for CASSQSLDPFRRVPDYEQYF.